This passage covers 10 T cell receptor beta chains from one sample sequenced in a study of blood T cell repertoires in COVID-19 (TCRdb year 2020). Library preparation was by the immunoSEQ multiplex PCR assay. Held by TCRdb, this immuneACCESS table contains in-frame sequences only and omits some clones. Under half of the omission traces to an unresolved V gene where checked; the cause of the rest is unknown. Here the sample has 100,000 to 150,000 clones; about 70% occur a single time. Approximately 2% of the sample is held by the ten biggest clonotypes. Sequenced: peripheral blood. All receptors derive from a woman aged 70 to 79 with acute or convalescent COVID-19.

The chain is built from TRBV5-8 and TRBJ1-2; 7 nucleotides agree with TRBD1. Germline V lookup: CDR1 SGHTS, CDR2 YDEGEE. This CDR3 is built from 15 residues. With 3 bases clipped from V and 5 bases from J, the junction kept 10 bases outside the gene matches. In nucleotides, the CDR3 is TGTGCCAGCAGCTCCTGGACAGGCGGTACTTATGGCTACACCTTC. Protein sequence: CASSSWTGGTYGYTF.

The chain carries TRBV6-5 and TRBJ2-7; 7 nucleotides agree with TRBD1. The germline V gene has CDR1 MNHEY and CDR2 SVGAGI. Losses at the gene ends were 8 bases for V and 2 bases for J; bases not matched to a gene: 6. CDR3 size: 13 residues. Written as DNA, the CDR3 is TGTGCCAGCTTCCGGGACAGTGCCTACGAGCAGTACTTC. Amino acid sequence: CASFRDSAYEQYF.

This clone was recorded only once. This chain connects TRBV2 to TRBJ2-3; D gene unclear. The germline gives CDR1 SNHLY, CDR2 FYNNEI. The ends were cut back, 5 bases at V and 6 bases at J, with 6 bases in the middle. The CDR3 is 11 amino acids. The CDR3 sequence is CASSPTDTQYF. The CDR3 bases are TGTGCCAGCAGTCCCACTGATACGCAGTATTTT.

V gene TRBV29-1 combines with J gene TRBJ2-1; TRBD2 aligns across 8 bases. Per the germline V gene, CDR1 is SQVTM and CDR2 is ANQGSEA. The CDR3 has 12 amino acids. V gave up 8 bases and J gave up 6 bases; unmatched junction bases: 6. This chain's CDR3 is CSHGGGLNEQFF. CDR3 coding DNA: TGCAGCCACGGGGGGGGACTCAATGAGCAGTTCTTC.

The chain uses TRBV6-2 or TRBV6-3 and TRBJ1-5, with D maybe TRBD1 (6 bases). Germline V CDR1 and CDR2: MNHEY, SVGEGT. Trimming stripped 3 bases from V and 0 bases from J, with 15 bases between. The CDR3 sequence is 17 residues long. This CDR3 reads CASSYGRQVNSNQPQHF. CDR3 nucleotide sequence: TGTGCCAGCAGTTATGGGCGACAGGTCAATAGCAATCAGCCCCAGCATTTT.

The chain couples TRBV11-3 to TRBJ2-3, with a weak D call TRBD1 (6 bases). With 5 bases removed from V and 2 bases from J, the gap between germline ends came to 14 bases. CDR1 and CDR2 from the germline V gene are SGHNT and YENEEA. The CDR3 contains 15 residues. The CDR3 is CASSQGPRATDTQYF. The CDR3 bases are TGTGCCAGCAGCCAGGGGCCGCGGGCCACAGATACGCAGTATTTT.

The chain has TRBV7-2 and TRBJ1-4; 12 bases align to TRBD1. This CDR3 comprises 16 residues. Germline CDR1 reads SGHTA; CDR2 reads FQGNSA. Germline trimming cut 10 bases from V and 4 bases from J; bases unmatched to any gene: 10. The CDR3 DNA reads TGTGCCACCACCGGGACAGGGGGCCTCGGTAATGAAAAACTGTTTTTT. Translation: CATTGTGGLGNEKLFF.

In this sample, this clone turned up a few times. This rearrangement joins TRBV7-9 to TRBJ2-5, with TRBD2 matching 8 bases. Germline V gene sequence: CDR1 SEHNR, CDR2 FQNEAQ (reference sequence). The junction had 2 bases not matched to a gene; V was cut back by 3 bases and J by 5 bases. The CDR3 consists of 13 residues. The DNA for the CDR3 is TGTGCCAGCAGCTTTCGCGGGAGGGAGACCCAGTACTTC. Translating it yields CASSFRGRETQYF.

The CDR3: CATRTGQKGEKLFF. The CDR3 DNA reads TGTGCCACCCGGACAGGCCAGAAGGGTGAAAAACTGTTTTTT. The V gene is TRBV10-3, the J gene TRBJ1-4, with TRBD1 matching 7 bases. Looked up from germline, CDR1 is ENHRY and CDR2 is SYGVKD. This CDR3 spans 14 amino acids. J lost 7 bases, V lost 10 bases, and 12 bases had no gene match.

The chain couples TRBV10-3 to TRBJ2-1, with 13 bases aligning to TRBD2. The germline gives CDR1 ENHRY, CDR2 SYGVKD. After removal of 5 bases from V and 0 bases from J, the junction contained 7 bases not matched to a gene. This CDR3 comprises 18 residues. The chain's CDR3 is CAISQTSGRTSSYNEQFF. Written as DNA, the CDR3 is TGTGCCATCAGTCAGACTAGCGGGAGGACGAGCTCCTACAATGAGCAGTTCTTC.